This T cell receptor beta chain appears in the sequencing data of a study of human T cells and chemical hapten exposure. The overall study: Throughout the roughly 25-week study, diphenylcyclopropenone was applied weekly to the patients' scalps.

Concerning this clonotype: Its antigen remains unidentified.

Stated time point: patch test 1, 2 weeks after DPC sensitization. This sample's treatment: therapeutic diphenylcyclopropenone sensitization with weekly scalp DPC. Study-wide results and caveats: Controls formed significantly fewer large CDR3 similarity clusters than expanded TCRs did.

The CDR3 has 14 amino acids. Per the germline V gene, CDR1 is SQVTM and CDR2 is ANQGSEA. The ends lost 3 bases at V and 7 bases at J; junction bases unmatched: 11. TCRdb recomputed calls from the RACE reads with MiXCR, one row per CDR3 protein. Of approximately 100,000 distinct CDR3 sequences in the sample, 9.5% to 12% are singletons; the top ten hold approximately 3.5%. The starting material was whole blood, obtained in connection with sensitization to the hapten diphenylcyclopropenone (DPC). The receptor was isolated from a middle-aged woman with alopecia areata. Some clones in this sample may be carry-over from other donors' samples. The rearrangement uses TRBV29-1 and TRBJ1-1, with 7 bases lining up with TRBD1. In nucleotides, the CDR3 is TGCAGCGTTGATTCTCCAGGGGGGTACGGTGAAGCTTTCTTT. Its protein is CSVDSPGGYGEAFF.